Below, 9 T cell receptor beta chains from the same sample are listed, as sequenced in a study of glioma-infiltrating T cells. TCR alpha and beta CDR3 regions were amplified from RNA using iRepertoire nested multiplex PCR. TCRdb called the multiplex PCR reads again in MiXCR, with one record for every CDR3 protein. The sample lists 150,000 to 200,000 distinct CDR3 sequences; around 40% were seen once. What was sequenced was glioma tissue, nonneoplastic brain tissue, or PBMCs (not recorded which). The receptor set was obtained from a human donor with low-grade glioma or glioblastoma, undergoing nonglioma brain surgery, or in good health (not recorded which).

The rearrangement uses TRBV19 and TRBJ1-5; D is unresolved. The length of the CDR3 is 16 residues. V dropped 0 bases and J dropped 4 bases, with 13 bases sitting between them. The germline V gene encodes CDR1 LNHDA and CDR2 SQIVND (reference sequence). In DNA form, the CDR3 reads TGTGCCAGTAGTATAGATTTCCGGGGTTGGAATCAGCCCCAGCATTTT. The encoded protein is CASSIDFRGWNQPQHF.

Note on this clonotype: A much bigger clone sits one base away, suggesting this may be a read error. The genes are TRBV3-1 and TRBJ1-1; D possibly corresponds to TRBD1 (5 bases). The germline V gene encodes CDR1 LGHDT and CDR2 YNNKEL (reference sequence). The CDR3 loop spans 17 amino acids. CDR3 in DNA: TGTGCCACCAGCCTCCTCCCCTGGGGCACGTTGAACACTGAAGCTTTCTTT. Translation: CATSLLPWGTLNTEAFF. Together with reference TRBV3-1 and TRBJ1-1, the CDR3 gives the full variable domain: DTAVSQTPKYLVTQMGNDKSIKCEQNLGHDTMYWYKQDSKKFLKIMFSYNNKELIINETVPNRFSPKSPDKAHLNLHINSLELGDSAVYFCATSLLPWGTLNTEAFFGQGTRLTVV.

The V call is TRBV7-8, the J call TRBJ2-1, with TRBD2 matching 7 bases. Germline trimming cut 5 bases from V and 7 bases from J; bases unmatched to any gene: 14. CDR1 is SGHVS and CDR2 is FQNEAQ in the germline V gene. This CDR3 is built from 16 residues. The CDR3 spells CASSQRRWLAANEQFF. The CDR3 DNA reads TGTGCCAGCAGCCAGCGGAGGTGGCTAGCGGCAAATGAGCAGTTCTTC.

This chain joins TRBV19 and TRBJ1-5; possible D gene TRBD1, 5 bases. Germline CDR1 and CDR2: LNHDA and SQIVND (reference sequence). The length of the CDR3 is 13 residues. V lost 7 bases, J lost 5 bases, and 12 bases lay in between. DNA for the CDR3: TGTGCCAGTAAAATACCGGGGGATCAGCCCCAGCATTTT. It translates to CASKIPGDQPQHF.

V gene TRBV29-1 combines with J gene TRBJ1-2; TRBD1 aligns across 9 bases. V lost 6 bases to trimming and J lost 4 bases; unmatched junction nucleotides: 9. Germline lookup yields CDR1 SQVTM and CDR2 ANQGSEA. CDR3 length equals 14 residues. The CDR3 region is CSVVDRGLTYGYTF. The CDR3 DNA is TGCAGCGTGGTGGACAGGGGCCTTACCTATGGCTACACCTTC.

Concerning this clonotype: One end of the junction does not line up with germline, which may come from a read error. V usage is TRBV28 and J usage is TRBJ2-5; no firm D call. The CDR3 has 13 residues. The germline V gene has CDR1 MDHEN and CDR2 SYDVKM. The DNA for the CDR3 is TGTGCCAGCAGTCCACGGAGTTTGGAGATCCAGTACTTC. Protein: CASSPRSLEIQYF.

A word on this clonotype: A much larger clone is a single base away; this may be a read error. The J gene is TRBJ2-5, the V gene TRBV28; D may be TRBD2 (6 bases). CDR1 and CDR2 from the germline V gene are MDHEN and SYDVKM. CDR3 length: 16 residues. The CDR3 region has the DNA TGTGCCAGCAGTTTTTTGCTTAGCGGAAAACAAGAGACCCAGTGCTTC. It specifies CASSFLLSGKQETQCF.

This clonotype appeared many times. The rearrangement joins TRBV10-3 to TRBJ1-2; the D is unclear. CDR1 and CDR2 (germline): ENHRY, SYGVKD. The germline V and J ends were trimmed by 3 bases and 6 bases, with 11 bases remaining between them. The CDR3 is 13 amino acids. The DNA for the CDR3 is TGTGCCATCAGTGAAACAGATATTGATGGCTACACCTTC. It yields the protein CAISETDIDGYTF.

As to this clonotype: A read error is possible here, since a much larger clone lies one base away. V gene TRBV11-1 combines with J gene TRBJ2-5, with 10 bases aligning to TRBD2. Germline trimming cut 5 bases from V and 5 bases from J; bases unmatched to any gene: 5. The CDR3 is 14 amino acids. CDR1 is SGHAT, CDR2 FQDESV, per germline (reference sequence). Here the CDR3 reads CASSAQREGETQYF. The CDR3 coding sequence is TGTGCCAGCAGCGCCCAGCGGGAGGGGGAGACCCAGTACTTC.